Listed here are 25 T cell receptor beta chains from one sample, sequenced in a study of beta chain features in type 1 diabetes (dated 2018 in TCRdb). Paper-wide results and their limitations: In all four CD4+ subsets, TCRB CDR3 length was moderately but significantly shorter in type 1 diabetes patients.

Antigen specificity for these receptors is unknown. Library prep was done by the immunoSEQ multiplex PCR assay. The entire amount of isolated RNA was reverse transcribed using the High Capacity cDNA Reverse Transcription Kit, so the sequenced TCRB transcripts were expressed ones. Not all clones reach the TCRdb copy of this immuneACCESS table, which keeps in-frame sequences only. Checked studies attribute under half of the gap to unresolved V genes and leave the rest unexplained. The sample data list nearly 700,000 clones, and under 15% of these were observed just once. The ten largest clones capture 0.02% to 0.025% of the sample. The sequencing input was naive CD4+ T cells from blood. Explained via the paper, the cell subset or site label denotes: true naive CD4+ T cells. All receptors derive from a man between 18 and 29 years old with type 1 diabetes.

As DNA, the CDR3 is TGTGCCAGCAGGAGGGGGACAGAAATCATAGATACGCAGTATTTT. Protein sequence: CASRRGTEIIDTQYF. V and J are TRBV2 and TRBJ2-3; 7 positions match TRBD1. Germline values: CDR1 SNHLY, CDR2 FYNNEI. The CDR3 spans 15 residues. Losses at the gene ends were 6 bases for V and 5 bases for J; bases not matched to a gene: 11. The full variable domain, rest sourced from reference TRBV2 and TRBJ2-3, is EPEVTQTPSHQVTQMGQEVILRCVPISNHLYFYWYRQILGQKVEFLVSFYNNEISEKSEIFDDQFSVERPDGSNFTLKIRSTKLEDSAMYFCASRRGTEIIDTQYFGPGTRLTVL.

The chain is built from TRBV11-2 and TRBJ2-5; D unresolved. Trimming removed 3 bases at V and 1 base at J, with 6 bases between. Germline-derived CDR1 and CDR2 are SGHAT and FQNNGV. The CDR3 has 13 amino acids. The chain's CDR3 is CASSFQFQETQYF. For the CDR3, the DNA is TGTGCCAGCAGCTTCCAGTTCCAAGAGACCCAGTACTTC.

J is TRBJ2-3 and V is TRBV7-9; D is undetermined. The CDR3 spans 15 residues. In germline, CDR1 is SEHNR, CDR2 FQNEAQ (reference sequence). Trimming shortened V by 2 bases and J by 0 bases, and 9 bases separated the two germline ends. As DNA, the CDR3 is TGTGCCAGCAGCTTAAGGCAGATCAGCACAGATACGCAGTATTTT. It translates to CASSLRQISTDTQYF.

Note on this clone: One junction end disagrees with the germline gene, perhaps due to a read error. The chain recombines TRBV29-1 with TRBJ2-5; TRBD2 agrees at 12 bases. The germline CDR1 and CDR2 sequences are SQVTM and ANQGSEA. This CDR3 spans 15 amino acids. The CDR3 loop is CSVGLAGGPGEAQYF. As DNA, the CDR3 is TGCAGCGTTGGCCTAGCGGGGGGGCCGGGAGAGGCCCAGTACTTC.

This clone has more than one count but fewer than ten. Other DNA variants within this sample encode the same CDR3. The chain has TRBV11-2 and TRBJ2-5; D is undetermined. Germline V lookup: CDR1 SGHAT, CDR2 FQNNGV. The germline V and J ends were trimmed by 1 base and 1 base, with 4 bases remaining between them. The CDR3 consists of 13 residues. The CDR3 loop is CASSLGLQETQYF. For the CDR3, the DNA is TGTGCCAGCAGCTTAGGACTCCAAGAGACCCAGTACTTC.

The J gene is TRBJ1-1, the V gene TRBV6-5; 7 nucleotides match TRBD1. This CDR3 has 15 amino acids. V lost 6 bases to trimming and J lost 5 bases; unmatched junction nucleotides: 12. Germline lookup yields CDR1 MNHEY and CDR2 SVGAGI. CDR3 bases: TGTGCCAGCAGCCCACTCGACAGGGTGGGGACTGAAGCTTTCTTT. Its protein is CASSPLDRVGTEAFF.

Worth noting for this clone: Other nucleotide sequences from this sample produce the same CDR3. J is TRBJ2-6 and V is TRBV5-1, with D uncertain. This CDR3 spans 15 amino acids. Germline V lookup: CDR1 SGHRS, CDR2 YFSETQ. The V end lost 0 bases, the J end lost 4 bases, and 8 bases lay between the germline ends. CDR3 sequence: CASSLGRSGANVLTF. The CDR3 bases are TGCGCCAGCAGCTTGGGCAGATCGGGGGCCAACGTCCTGACTTTC.

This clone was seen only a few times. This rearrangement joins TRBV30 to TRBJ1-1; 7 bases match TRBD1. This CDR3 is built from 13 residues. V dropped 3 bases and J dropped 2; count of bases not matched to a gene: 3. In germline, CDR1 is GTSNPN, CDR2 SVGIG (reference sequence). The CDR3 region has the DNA TGTGCCTGGAGGACAGGGTCAAACACTGAAGCTTTCTTT. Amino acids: CAWRTGSNTEAFF.

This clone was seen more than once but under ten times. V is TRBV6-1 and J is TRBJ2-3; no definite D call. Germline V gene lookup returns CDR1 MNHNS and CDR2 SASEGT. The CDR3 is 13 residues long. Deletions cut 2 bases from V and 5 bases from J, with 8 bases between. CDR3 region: CASSEKILDTQYF. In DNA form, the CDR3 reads TGTGCCAGCAGTGAAAAGATCTTAGATACGCAGTATTTT.

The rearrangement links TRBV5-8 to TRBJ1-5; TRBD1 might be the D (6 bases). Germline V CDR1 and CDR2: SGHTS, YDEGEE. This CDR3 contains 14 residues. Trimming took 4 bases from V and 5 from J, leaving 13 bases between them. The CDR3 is CASSTGTRYQPQHF. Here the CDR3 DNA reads TGTGCCAGCAGCACAGGGACACGCTATCAGCCCCAGCATTTT.

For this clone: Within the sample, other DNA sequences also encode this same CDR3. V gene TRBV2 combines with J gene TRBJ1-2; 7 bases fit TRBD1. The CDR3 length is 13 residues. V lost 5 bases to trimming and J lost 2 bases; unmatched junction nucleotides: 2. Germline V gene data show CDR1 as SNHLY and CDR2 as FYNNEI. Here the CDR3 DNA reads TGTGCCAGCAGTTTACAGGGGAACTATGGCTACACCTTC. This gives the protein CASSLQGNYGYTF.

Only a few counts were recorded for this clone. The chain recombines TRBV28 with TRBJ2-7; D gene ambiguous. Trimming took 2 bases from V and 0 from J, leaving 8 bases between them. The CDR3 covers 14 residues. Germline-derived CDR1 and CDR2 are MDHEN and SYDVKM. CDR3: CASSLEDGSYEQYF. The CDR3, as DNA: TGTGCCAGCAGTTTAGAGGACGGCTCCTACGAGCAGTACTTC.

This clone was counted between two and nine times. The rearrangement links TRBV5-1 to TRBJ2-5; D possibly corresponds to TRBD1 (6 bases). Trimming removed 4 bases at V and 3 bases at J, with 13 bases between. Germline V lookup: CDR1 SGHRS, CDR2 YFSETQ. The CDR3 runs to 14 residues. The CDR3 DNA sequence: TGCGCCAGCAGCCTGCGGACAGAGAAAGAGACCCAGTACTTC. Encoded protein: CASSLRTEKETQYF.

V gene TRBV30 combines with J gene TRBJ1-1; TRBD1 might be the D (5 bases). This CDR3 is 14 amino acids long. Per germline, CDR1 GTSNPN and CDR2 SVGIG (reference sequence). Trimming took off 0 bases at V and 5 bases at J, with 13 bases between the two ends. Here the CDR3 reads CAWSVLSGGTEAFF. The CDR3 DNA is TGTGCCTGGAGTGTACTTTCGGGGGGGACTGAAGCTTTCTTT. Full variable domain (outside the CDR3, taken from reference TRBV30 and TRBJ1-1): SQTIHQWPATLVQPVGSPLSLECTVEGTSNPNLYWYRQAAGRGLQLLFYSVGIGQISSEVPQNLSASRPQDRQFILSSKKLLLSDSGFYLCAWSVLSGGTEAFFGQGTRLTVV.

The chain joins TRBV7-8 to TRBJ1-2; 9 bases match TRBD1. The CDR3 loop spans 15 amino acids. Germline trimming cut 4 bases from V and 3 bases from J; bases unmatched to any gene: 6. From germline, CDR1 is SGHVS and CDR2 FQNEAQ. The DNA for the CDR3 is TGTGCCAGCAGCTCATACAGGGGGCATGACTATGGCTACACCTTC. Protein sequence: CASSSYRGHDYGYTF.

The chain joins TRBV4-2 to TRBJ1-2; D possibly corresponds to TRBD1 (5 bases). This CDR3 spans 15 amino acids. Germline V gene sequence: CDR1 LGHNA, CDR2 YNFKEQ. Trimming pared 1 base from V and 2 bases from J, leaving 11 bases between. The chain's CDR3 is CASSQGDDPNYGYTF. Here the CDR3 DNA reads TGTGCCAGCAGCCAAGGGGACGACCCCAACTATGGCTACACCTTC.

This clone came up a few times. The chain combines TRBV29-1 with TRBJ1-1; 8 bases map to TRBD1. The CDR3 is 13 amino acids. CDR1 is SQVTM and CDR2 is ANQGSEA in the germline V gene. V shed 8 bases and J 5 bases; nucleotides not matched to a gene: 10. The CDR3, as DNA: TGCAGCTCAGAGGGACAGGCGGGGACTGAAGCTTTCTTT. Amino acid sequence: CSSEGQAGTEAFF.

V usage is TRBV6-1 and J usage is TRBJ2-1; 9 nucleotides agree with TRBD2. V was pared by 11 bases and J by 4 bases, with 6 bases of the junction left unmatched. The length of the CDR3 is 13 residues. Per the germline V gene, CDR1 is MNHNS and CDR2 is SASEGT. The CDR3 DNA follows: TGTGCCGCTAGGACTAGCGATTACAATGAGCAGTTCTTC. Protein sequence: CAARTSDYNEQFF.

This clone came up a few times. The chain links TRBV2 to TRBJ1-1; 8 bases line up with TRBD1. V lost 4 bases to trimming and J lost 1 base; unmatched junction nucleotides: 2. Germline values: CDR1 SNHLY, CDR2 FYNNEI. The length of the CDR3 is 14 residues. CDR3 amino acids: CASSGQGANTEAFF. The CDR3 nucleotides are TGTGCCAGCAGTGGGCAGGGGGCGAACACTGAAGCTTTCTTT.

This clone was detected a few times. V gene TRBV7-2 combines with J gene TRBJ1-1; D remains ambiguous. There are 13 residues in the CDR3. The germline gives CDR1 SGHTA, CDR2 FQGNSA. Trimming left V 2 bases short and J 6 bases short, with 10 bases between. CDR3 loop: CASSLSQRAEAFF. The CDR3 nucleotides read TGTGCCAGCAGCTTAAGCCAGAGAGCTGAAGCTTTCTTT.

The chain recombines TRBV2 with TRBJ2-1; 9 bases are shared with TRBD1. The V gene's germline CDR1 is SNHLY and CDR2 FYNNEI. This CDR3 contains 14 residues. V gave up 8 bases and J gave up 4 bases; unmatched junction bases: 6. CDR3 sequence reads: CASVPGTGYNEQFF. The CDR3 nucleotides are TGTGCCAGCGTCCCCGGGACAGGGTACAATGAGCAGTTCTTC. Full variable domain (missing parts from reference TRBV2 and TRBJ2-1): EPEVTQTPSHQVTQMGQEVILRCVPISNHLYFYWYRQILGQKVEFLVSFYNNEISEKSEIFDDQFSVERPDGSNFTLKIRSTKLEDSAMYFCASVPGTGYNEQFFGPGTRLTVL.

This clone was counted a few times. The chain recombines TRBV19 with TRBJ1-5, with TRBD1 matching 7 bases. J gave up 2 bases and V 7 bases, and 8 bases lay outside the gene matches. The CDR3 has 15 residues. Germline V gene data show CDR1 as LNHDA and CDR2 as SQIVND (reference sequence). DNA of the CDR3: TGTGCCAGTACCCAGACAGGGTTCGGCAATCAGCCCCAGCATTTT. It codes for CASTQTGFGNQPQHF.

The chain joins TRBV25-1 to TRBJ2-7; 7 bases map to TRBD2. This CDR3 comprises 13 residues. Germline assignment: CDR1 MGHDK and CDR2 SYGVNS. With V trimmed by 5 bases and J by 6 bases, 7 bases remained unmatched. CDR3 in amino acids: CASSIWEGLEQYF. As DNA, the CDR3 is TGTGCCAGCAGTATCTGGGAGGGGCTCGAGCAGTACTTC.

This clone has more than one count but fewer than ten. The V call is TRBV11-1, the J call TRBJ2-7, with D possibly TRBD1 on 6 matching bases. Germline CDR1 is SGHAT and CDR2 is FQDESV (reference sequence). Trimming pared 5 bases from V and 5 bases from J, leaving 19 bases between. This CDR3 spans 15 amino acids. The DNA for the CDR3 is TGTGCCAGCAGCACCTACCAGGGGCTGGCGGACGAGCAGTACTTC. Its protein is CASSTYQGLADEQYF.

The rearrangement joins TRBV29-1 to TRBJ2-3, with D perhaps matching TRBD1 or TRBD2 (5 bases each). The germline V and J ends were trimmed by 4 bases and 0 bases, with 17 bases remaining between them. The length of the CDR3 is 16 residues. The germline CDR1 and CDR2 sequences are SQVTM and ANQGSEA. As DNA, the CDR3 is TGCAGCGTTGGGGACGATCGGCCGGCTAGCACAGATACGCAGTATTTT. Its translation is CSVGDDRPASTDTQYF.